This TCR beta chain was captured in a study of control samples from healthy donors and cancer patients. The method was immunoSEQ multiplex PCR; TCRdb's version includes in-frame clones alone and lacks a portion of them. Among some 140,000 clones listed, just under 95% were seen once. This CDR3 has 14 residues. CDR1 and CDR2 (germline): SQVTM, ANQGSEA. V shed 4 bases, J shed 1 base, and the junction held 6 bases outside the gene matches. The chain recombines TRBV29-1 with TRBJ1-1; 7 bases match TRBD1. Sequenced material: PBMCs. This TCR was sampled from a man in his sixties with colorectal cancer. The CDR3 nucleotides are TGCAGCGTTGTGCTAGGGGGCCCGAACACTGAAGCTTTCTTT. Translation gives CSVVLGGPNTEAFF.